This passage covers 15 T cell receptor beta chains from one sample sequenced in a study of blood T cell repertoires in COVID-19 (TCRdb year 2020). To prepare the library, the immunoSEQ multiplex PCR assay was applied. In TCRdb, the immuneACCESS table is reduced to in-frame sequences with V and J assigned. These tables do not hold every clone; where another copy was compared, an unresolved V gene accounts for under half, and the others remain unexplained. Recorded for this sample are around 100,000 clones; roughly nine tenths of them occurred a single time. Around 2% of the sample is held by the ten biggest clonotypes. The sequenced sample consisted of peripheral blood. The origin of the receptors is a human donor with active COVID-19. The donor label of this sample is uncertain.

V and J are TRBV3-1 (or the pseudogene TRBV3-2) and TRBJ2-7; the D gene is possibly TRBD2 (6 bases). This CDR3 region has 16 residues. The germline V gene has CDR1 LGHDT and CDR2 YNNKEL (reference sequence). V was cut by 2 bases and J by 4 bases, with 18 bases left in between. The CDR3 reads CASSQSWGPRGYEQYF. DNA for the CDR3: TGTGCCAGCAGCCAATCTTGGGGCCCCCGGGGGTACGAGCAGTACTTC.

This clone was seen only once. V gene TRBV28 combines with J gene TRBJ2-7; 7 bases match TRBD1. Trimming removed 5 bases from V and 5 bases from J; junction bases left unmatched: 18. CDR1 is MDHEN and CDR2 is SYDVKM in the germline V gene. This CDR3 has 17 amino acids. CDR3 sequence reads: CASSLTIAPTGKHEQYF. DNA of the CDR3: TGTGCCAGCAGTCTTACCATCGCCCCGACAGGGAAGCACGAGCAGTACTTC.

The rearrangement uses TRBV2 and TRBJ2-3, with 11 bases that match TRBD2. V lost 9 bases, J lost 3 bases, and 11 bases stayed unmatched. CDR1 SNHLY and CDR2 FYNNEI come from the germline V gene. This CDR3 spans 16 amino acids. CDR3 DNA: TGTGCCAGTTTAGCGGGGGGGCGAAGTTTGACAGATACGCAGTATTTT. Translation: CASLAGGRSLTDTQYF.

The rearrangement uses TRBV28 and TRBJ2-3; 11 bases are shared with TRBD1. The CDR3 is made up of 18 amino acids. Trimming took 2 bases from V and 1 from J; bases not matched to a gene: 8. Germline V gene sequence: CDR1 MDHEN, CDR2 SYDVKM. The chain's CDR3 is CASSLNVEDRGRTDTQYF. CDR3 nucleotide sequence: TGTGCCAGCAGTTTAAATGTGGAGGACAGGGGGCGCACAGATACGCAGTATTTT.

The V gene is TRBV2, the J gene TRBJ1-5; a weak D match, TRBD1 (6 bases). The CDR3 is 13 amino acids. Germline V gene lookup returns CDR1 SNHLY and CDR2 FYNNEI. The V end lost 7 bases, the J end lost 4 bases, and 11 bases lay between the germline ends. CDR3 loop: CASKGGMNQPQHF. The CDR3 coding sequence is TGTGCCAGCAAGGGGGGGATGAATCAGCCCCAGCATTTT.

V and J are TRBV5-4 and TRBJ2-3; TRBD2 aligns across 7 bases. The CDR3 is 16 residues long. CDR1 SGHNT and CDR2 YYREEE come from the germline V gene (reference sequence). V lost 5 bases to trimming and J lost 4 bases; unmatched junction nucleotides: 13. CDR3 sequence reads: CASSNSRLARSDTQYF. The CDR3 DNA reads TGTGCCAGCAGTAACTCCCGACTAGCTAGGTCAGATACGCAGTATTTT. The whole variable domain, remainder taken from reference TRBV5-4 and TRBJ2-3, is ETGVTQSPTHLIKTRGQQVTLRCSSQSGHNTVSWYQQALGQGPQFIFQYYREEENGRGNFPPRFSGLQFPNYSSELNVNALELDDSALYLCASSNSRLARSDTQYFGPGTRLTVL.

The chain carries TRBV3-1 (or the pseudogene TRBV3-2) and TRBJ2-3, with unresolved D. Germline V gives CDR1 LGHDT, CDR2 YNNKEL (reference sequence). The germline V and J ends were trimmed by 2 bases and 0 bases, with 9 bases remaining between them. The CDR3 loop spans 15 amino acids. The CDR3 bases are TGTGCCAGCAGCCAATTGTTAGAAAGCACAGATACGCAGTATTTT. Its protein is CASSQLLESTDTQYF.

The DNA of the CDR3 is TGTGCCAGCAGAGAGCGGCTACTCAACACTGAAGCTTTCTTT. Its protein product is CASRERLLNTEAFF. The V and J genes are TRBV5-6 and TRBJ1-1; D not certain. This CDR3 is 14 amino acids long. Germline values: CDR1 SGHDT, CDR2 YYEEEE. V was shortened by 5 bases and J by 2 bases, with 13 bases between the two germline ends.

V and J are TRBV3-1 (or the pseudogene TRBV3-2) and TRBJ1-6, with D tentatively TRBD1 (5 bases). The V and J ends lost 3 bases and 14 bases respectively, with 23 bases between them. The V gene's germline CDR1 is LGHDT and CDR2 YNNKEL (reference sequence). This CDR3 is built from 16 residues. The CDR3 sequence is CASSQDLGSGGGTLHF. The CDR3 DNA sequence: TGTGCCAGCAGCCAGGATCTGGGGTCGGGGGGTGGCACCCTCCACTTT.

J is TRBJ2-5 and V is TRBV6-5, with 8 bases fitting TRBD2. The germline CDR1 and CDR2 sequences are MNHEY and SVGAGI. The CDR3 has 14 amino acids. Unmatched junction bases numbered 8, after V lost 7 bases and J lost 4 bases. Written as DNA, the CDR3 is TGTGCCAGCACCCTCGGGAGGGAAGGAGAGACCCAGTACTTC. This codes for CASTLGREGETQYF.

The chain couples TRBV6-5 to TRBJ1-2; the match to TRBD1 covers 9 bases. From germline, CDR1 is MNHEY and CDR2 SVGAGI. The CDR3 spans 15 residues. J lost 4 bases, V lost 6 bases, and 9 bases had no gene match. For the CDR3, the DNA is TGTGCCAGCAGGACTCGGGACAGGGAGGCCTATGGCTACACCTTC. This codes for CASRTRDREAYGYTF.

The chain has TRBV11-3 and TRBJ2-5; D is unclear. V lost 1 base and J 2 bases, leaving 5 bases between the germline ends. The CDR3 totals 13 residues. Germline CDR1 is SGHNT and CDR2 is YENEEA. The CDR3: CASSLVQQETQYF. The CDR3 region has the DNA TGTGCCAGCAGCTTAGTTCAACAAGAGACCCAGTACTTC.

The chain carries TRBV5-4 and TRBJ1-2; weak D call: TRBD1 (6 bases). Trimming stripped 3 bases from V and 8 bases from J, with 17 bases between. This CDR3 region has 14 residues. Germline V gene data show CDR1 as SGHNT and CDR2 as YYREEE (reference sequence). The CDR3 DNA follows: TGTGCCAGCAGCTCGCCCCCAGGGGCGGAAGGCTACACCTTC. It specifies CASSSPPGAEGYTF.

The rearrangement joins TRBV11-2 to TRBJ2-7, with 8 bases fitting TRBD1. V lost 5 bases, J lost 6 bases, and 9 bases stayed unmatched. Germline V lookup: CDR1 SGHAT, CDR2 FQNNGV. This CDR3 comprises 14 residues. The CDR3 bases are TGTGCCAGCAGCCAAGTGGGACAGGCCCGCGAGCAGTACTTC. Translated: CASSQVGQAREQYF.

The chain combines TRBV3-1 (or the pseudogene TRBV3-2) with TRBJ2-3; TRBD2 is a possible D gene (6 bases). CDR3 size: 15 residues. Germline V CDR1 and CDR2: LGHDT, YNNKEL (reference sequence). Trimming took 7 bases from V and 5 from J, leaving 19 bases between them. Written as DNA, the CDR3 is TGTGCCAGCACCGGAGGAGGGTGGCTCAGAGATACGCAGTATTTT. It encodes CASTGGGWLRDTQYF.